This TCR beta chain is drawn from a study of blood T cell repertoires in COVID-19. Across the study: T cells, B-cell-depleted T cells, or PBMCs provided the cDNA or gDNA that served as material.

This clone was seen just once. Sequenced by immunoSEQ multiplex PCR; TCRdb stores in-frame clones only, minus some. In the table there are some 500,000 clones, 70% to 90% of which are singletons. The germline gives CDR1 SGHNT, CDR2 YYREEE (reference sequence). V lost 3 bases and J lost 4, with 5 bases in between. This CDR3 spans 12 amino acids. The TCR comes from a woman aged 40 to 49 who had recovered from COVID-19. Sample: PBMCs or T cells enriched from blood (not recorded which). The V and J genes are TRBV5-4 and TRBJ1-3; the D is unclear. Here the CDR3 DNA reads TGTGCCAGCAGCTCCGTCGGAAACACCATATATTTT. Translation gives CASSSVGNTIYF.